A single sample is the source of the 6 T cell receptor beta chains below, sequenced in a study of molecular identifiers for immune sequencing clone quantification. MiXCR, run by TCRdb on the PCR reads, gives a single entry per CDR3 protein. Of over 550,000 distinct CDR3 sequences listed, about 25% are singletons. What was sequenced was naive CD8+ T cells from blood, with Jurkat cell RNA spiked in. Documented subset: FACS-sorted CD8+CD4-CCR7+CD45RA+ naive T cells. The source is a human donor in good health. Some libraries in this study had Jurkat cell RNA spiked in.

The table lists this clonotype with many counts. This chain joins TRBV12-3 or TRBV12-4 and TRBJ2-5; D is unresolved. The CDR3 has 12 amino acids. Trimming removed 4 bases at V and 4 bases at J, with 7 bases between. In DNA form, the CDR3 reads TGTGCCAGCAGTTCACCCTCAGAGACCCAGTACTTC. It is translated as CASSSPSETQYF.

The chain is built from TRBV9 and TRBJ2-6; no firm D call. V dropped 0 bases and J dropped 2 bases, with 9 bases sitting between them. Germline loops: CDR1 SGDLS, CDR2 YYNGEE. The CDR3 sequence is 16 residues long. The CDR3 reads CASSVGSGPGANVLTF. The CDR3, as DNA: TGTGCCAGCAGCGTAGGGTCCGGGCCTGGGGCCAACGTCCTGACTTTC. Complete variable domain (other parts from reference TRBV9 and TRBJ2-6): DSGVTQTPKHLITATGQRVTLRCSPRSGDLSVYWYQQSLDQGLQFLIQYYNGEERAKGNILERFSAQQFPDLHSELNLSSLELGDSALYFCASSVGSGPGANVLTFGAGSRLTVL.

There are many counts of this clonotype. The rearrangement links TRBV7-8 to TRBJ2-4; 9 bases align to TRBD2. Germline values: CDR1 SGHVS, CDR2 FQNEAQ. With 5 bases clipped from V and 2 bases from J, the junction kept 10 bases outside the gene matches. The CDR3 totals 17 residues. The CDR3 coding sequence is TGTGCCAGCAGCACACGGGGGACTAGCAGGACCAAAAACATTCAGTACTTC. This codes for CASSTRGTSRTKNIQYF.

The table lists this clonotype with many counts. J is TRBJ2-7 and V is TRBV28, with D possibly TRBD1 on 6 matching bases. Germline V CDR1 and CDR2: MDHEN, SYDVKM. This CDR3 region has 15 residues. Trimming cost V 5 bases and J 0 bases, with 14 bases left between them. The CDR3 spells CASSTDRISSYEQYF. In DNA, the CDR3 is TGTGCCAGCAGTACGGACAGAATCAGCTCCTACGAGCAGTACTTC.

In this sample, this clonotype turned up many times. This rearrangement joins TRBV4-3 to TRBJ2-7, with D perhaps being TRBD1 or TRBD2 (6 bases each). The V and J ends lost 1 base and 7 bases respectively, with 14 bases between them. Germline V CDR1 and CDR2: LGHNA, YSLEER. This CDR3 comprises 14 residues. The CDR3 loop is CASSQAGAASEQYF. The CDR3 DNA follows: TGCGCCAGCAGCCAAGCGGGGGCTGCTAGTGAGCAGTACTTC.

This chain connects TRBV5-1 to TRBJ1-3; no firm D call. V shed 0 bases and J shed 9 bases, with 7 bases lying between them. Germline CDR1 SGHRS, CDR2 YFSETQ. The CDR3 consists of 12 residues. CDR3 sequence: CASSLDGLTIYF. The CDR3 nucleotides read TGCGCCAGCAGCTTGGACGGCCTCACCATATATTTT.